What follows describes a single T cell receptor beta chain. Its antigen is undetermined. This sample is part of a study of shared clonotypes between healthy human individuals. Study-wide results and limits: Naive subsets, compared against memory subsets, generally had larger estimated richness values.

Into CD45RA+ naive and CD45RA-negative memory subsets, the CD4+ cells were split. The V gene end was trimmed by 5 bases and the J gene end by 4 bases; junction bases not matched to a gene: 4. Germline assignment: CDR1 KGHSH and CDR2 LQKENI. The CDR3 runs 14 residues. Original handling: From ImmunoSEQ came sequences covering only the junction and carrying no quality scores, so filtering differed. Repertoires were generated with immunoSEQ multiplex PCR, while TCRdb's copy carries only in-frame clones and drops some. V and J calls and clone size are given by that table; D and trimming were obtained from the DNA. This sample has more than 1.2 million clones, with approximately 98.5% found just once.

This rearrangement joins TRBV18 to TRBJ2-7, with TRBD2 matching 11 bases. Sequencing was performed on naive CD4+ T cells sorted from blood. Noted subset: CD45RA+ positively selected. This clonotype was obtained from a man under 40 in good health. CDR3 protein: CASSILAGVYEQYF. The CDR3 DNA reads TGTGCCAGCTCAATACTAGCGGGAGTATACGAGCAGTACTTC.